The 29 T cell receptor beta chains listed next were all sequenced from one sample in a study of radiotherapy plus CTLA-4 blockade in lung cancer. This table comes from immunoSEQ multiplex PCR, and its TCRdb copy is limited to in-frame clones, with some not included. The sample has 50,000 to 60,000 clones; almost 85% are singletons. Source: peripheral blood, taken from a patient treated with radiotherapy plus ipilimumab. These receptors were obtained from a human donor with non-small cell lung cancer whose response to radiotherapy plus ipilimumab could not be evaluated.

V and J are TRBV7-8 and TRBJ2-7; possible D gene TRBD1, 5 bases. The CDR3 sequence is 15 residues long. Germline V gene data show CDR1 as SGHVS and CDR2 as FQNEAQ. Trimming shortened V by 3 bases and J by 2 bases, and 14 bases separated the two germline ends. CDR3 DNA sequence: TGTGCCAGCAGCTTGGGGCAGGGTAGAACCTACGAGCAGTACTTC. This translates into CASSLGQGRTYEQYF. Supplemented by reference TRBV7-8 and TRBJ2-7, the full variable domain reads GAGVSQSPRYKVAKRGQDVALRCDPISGHVSLFWYQQALGQGPEFLTYFQNEAQLDKSGLPSDRFFAERPEGSVSTLKIQRTQQEDSAVYLCASSLGQGRTYEQYFGPGTRLTVT.

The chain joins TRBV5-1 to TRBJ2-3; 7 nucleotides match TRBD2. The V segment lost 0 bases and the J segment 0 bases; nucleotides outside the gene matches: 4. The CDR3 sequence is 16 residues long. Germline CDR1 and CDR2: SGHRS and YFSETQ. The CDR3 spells CASSLGLAESTDTQYF. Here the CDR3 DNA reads TGCGCCAGCAGCTTGGGCCTAGCGGAGAGCACAGATACGCAGTATTTT.

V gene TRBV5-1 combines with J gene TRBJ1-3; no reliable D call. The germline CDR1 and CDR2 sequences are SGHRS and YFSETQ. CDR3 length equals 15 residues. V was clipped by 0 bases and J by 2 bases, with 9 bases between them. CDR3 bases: TGCGCCAGCAGCTTGGACGGGGTCACTGGAAACACCATATATTTT. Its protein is CASSLDGVTGNTIYF.

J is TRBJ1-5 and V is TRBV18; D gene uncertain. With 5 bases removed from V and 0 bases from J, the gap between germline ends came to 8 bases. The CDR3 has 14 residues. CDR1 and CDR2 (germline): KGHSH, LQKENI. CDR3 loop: CASSEADSNQPQHF. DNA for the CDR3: TGTGCCAGCTCAGAGGCGGATAGCAATCAGCCCCAGCATTTT.

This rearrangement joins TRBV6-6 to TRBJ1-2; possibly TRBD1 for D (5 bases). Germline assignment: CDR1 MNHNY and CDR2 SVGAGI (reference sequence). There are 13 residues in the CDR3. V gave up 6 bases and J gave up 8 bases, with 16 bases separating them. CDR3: CASSPGTPTGYTF. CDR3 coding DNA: TGTGCCAGCAGCCCCGGGACTCCGACGGGCTACACCTTC.

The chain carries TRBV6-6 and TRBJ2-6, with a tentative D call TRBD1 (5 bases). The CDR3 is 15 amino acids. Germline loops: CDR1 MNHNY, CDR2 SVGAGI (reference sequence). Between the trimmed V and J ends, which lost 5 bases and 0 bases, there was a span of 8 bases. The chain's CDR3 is CASSTRVSGANVLTF. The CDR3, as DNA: TGTGCCAGCAGTACCAGGGTCTCTGGGGCCAACGTCCTGACTTTC.

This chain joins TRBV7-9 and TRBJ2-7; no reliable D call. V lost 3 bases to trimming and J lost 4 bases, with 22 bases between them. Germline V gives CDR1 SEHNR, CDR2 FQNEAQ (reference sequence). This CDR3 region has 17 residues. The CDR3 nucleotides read TGTGCCAGCAGCTTGAAGAGAGGTCAGCCATCACCTTACGAGCAGTACTTC. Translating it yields CASSLKRGQPSPYEQYF.

The CDR3 is CASSPSGITDTQYF. DNA for the CDR3: TGTGCCAGCAGCCCTAGCGGAATTACAGATACGCAGTATTTT. This chain joins TRBV6-5 and TRBJ2-3, with TRBD2 identical over 7 bases. Germline trimming cut 6 bases from V and 3 bases from J; bases unmatched to any gene: 6. This CDR3 comprises 14 residues. Per the germline V gene, CDR1 is MNHEY and CDR2 is SVGAGI.

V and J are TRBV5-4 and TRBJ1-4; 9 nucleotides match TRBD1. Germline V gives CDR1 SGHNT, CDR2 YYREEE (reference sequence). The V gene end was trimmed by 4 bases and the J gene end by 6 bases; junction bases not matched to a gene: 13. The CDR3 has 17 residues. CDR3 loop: CASSPGPGTGLDEKLFF. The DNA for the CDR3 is TGTGCCAGCAGCCCAGGTCCCGGGACAGGGTTGGATGAAAAACTGTTTTTT.

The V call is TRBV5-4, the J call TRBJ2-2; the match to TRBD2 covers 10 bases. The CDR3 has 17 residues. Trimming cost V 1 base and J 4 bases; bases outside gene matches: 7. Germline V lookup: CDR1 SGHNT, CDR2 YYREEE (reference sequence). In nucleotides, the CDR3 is TGTGCCAGCAGCTTGCCAGGACTAGCGGCAAGCACCGGGGAGCTGTTTTTT. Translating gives CASSLPGLAASTGELFF.

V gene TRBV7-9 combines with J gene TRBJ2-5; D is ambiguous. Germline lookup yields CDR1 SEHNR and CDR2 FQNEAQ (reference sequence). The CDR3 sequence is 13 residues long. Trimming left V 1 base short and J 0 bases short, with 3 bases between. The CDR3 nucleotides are TGTGCCAGCAGCTTAGTCTACCAAGAGACCCAGTACTTC. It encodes CASSLVYQETQYF.

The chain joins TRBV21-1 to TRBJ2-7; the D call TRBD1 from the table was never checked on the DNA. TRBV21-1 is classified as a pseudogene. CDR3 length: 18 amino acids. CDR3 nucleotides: TGTGCCAGCAGGAAATCGGATGGCAGGGGGAAAAGGGACTACGAGCAGTACTTC. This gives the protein CASRKSDGRGKRDYEQYF.

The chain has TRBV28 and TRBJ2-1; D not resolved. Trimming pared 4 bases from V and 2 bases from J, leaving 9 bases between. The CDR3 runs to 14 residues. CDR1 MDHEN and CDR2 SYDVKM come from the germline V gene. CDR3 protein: CASSSISTYNEQFF. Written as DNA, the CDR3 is TGTGCCAGCAGTTCCATTTCAACCTACAATGAGCAGTTCTTC. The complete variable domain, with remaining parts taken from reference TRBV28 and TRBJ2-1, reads DVKVTQSSRYLVKRTGEKVFLECVQDMDHENMFWYRQDPGLGLRLIYFSYDVKMKEKGDIPEGYSVSREKKERFSLILESASTNQTSMYLCASSSISTYNEQFFGPGTRLTVL.

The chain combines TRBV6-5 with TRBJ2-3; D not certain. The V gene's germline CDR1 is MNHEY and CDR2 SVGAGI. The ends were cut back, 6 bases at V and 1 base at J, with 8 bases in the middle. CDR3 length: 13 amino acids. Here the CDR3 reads CASSRPGTDTQYF. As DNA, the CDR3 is TGTGCCAGCAGCCGCCCAGGCACAGATACGCAGTATTTT.

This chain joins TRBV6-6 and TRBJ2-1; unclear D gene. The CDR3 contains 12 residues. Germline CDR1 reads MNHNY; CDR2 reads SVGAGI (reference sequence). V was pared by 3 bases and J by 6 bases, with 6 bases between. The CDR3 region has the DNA TGTGCCAGCAGTTATCTGAGCAATGAGCAGTTCTTC. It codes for CASSYLSNEQFF.

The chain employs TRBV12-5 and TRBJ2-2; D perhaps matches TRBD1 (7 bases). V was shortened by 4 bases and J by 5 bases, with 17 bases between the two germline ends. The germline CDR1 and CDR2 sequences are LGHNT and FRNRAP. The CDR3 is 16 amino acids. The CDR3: CASGWTGGVGTGELFF. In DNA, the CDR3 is TGTGCTAGTGGTTGGACAGGAGGGGTGGGGACCGGGGAGCTGTTTTTT.

CDR3 bases: TGTGCCACCAGCAGCCAGGGTGGGTACGAGCAGTACTTC. Its protein product is CATSSQGGYEQYF. This chain joins TRBV15 and TRBJ2-7, with D possibly being TRBD1 (5 bases). V lost 3 bases to trimming and J lost 4 bases, with 10 bases between them. Germline CDR1 LNHNV, CDR2 YYDKDF (reference sequence). CDR3 size: 13 residues.

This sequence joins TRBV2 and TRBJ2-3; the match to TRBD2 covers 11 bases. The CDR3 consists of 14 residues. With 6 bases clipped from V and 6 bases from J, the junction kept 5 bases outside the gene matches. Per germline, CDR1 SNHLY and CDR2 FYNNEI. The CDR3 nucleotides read TGTGCCAGCAGGAAACTAGCGGGAGTGGATACGCAGTATTTT. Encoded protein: CASRKLAGVDTQYF.

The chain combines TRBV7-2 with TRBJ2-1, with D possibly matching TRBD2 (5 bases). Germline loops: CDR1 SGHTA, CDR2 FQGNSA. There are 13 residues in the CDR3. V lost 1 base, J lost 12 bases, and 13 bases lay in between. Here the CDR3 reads CASSLELLRGQFF. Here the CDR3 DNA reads TGTGCCAGCAGCTTAGAGTTATTACGGGGGCAGTTCTTC.

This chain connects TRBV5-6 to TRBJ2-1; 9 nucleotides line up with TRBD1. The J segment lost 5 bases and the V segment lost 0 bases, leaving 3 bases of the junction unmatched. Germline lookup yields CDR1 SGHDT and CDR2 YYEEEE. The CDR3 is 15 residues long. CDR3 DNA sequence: TGTGCCAGCAGCTTGGCTCGACAGGGGGACAATGAGCAGTTCTTC. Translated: CASSLARQGDNEQFF.

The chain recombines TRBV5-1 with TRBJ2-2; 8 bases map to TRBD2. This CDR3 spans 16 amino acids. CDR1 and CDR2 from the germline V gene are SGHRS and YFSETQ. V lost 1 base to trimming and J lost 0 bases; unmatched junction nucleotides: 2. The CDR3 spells CASSLSGGSNTGELFF. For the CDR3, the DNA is TGCGCCAGCAGCTTGAGCGGGGGCTCGAACACCGGGGAGCTGTTTTTT.

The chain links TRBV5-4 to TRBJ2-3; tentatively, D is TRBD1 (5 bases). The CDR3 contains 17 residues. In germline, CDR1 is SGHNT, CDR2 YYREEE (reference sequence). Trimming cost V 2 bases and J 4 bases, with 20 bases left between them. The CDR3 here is CASSLVTDSNGADTQYF. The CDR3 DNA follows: TGTGCCAGCAGCTTAGTCACCGACAGCAACGGCGCAGATACGCAGTATTTT.

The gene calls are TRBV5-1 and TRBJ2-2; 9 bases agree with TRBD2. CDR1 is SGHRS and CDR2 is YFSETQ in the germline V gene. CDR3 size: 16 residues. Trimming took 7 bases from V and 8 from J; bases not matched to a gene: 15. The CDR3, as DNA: TGCGCCAGCTGCGACCGGAGCGGGGGGCCCGCAGGGGAGCTGTTTTTT. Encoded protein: CASCDRSGGPAGELFF.

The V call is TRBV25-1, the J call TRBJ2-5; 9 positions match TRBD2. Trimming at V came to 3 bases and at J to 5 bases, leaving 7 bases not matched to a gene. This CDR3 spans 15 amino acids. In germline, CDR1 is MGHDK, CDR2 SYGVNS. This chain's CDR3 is CASSEPTSGRETQYF. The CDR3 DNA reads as TGTGCCAGCAGTGAGCCGACTAGCGGACGGGAGACCCAGTACTTC. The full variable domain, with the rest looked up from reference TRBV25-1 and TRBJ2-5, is EADIYQTPRYLVIGTGKKITLECSQTMGHDKMYWYQQDPGMELHLIHYSYGVNSTEKGDLSSESTVSRIRTEHFPLTLESARPSHTSQYLCASSEPTSGRETQYFGPGTRLLVL.

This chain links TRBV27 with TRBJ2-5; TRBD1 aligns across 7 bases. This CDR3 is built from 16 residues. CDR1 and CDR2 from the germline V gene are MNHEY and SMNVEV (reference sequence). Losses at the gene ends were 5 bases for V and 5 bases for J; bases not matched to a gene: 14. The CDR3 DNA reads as TGTGCCAGCAGTGCCGACAGGGATGAAATAGGGGAGACCCAGTACTTC. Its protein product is CASSADRDEIGETQYF.

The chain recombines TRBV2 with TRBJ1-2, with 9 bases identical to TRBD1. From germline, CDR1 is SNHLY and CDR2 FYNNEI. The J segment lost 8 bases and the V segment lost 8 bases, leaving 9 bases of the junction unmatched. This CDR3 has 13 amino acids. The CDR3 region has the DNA TGTGCCAGCGGGACAGGGCCGGGGAGAGGCTACACCTTC. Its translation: CASGTGPGRGYTF.

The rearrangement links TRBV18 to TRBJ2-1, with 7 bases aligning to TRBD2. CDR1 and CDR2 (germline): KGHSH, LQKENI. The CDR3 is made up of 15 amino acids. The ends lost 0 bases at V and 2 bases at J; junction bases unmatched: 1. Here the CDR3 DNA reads TGTGCCAGCTCACCACCGGGGGGGGCCTACAATGAGCAGTTCTTC. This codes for CASSPPGGAYNEQFF.

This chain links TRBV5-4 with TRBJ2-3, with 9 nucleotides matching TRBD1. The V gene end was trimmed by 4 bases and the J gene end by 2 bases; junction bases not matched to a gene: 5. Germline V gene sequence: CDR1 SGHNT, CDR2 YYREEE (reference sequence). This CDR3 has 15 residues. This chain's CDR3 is CASSLGTGNTDTQYF. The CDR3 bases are TGTGCCAGCAGCCTTGGGACAGGGAACACAGATACGCAGTATTTT.

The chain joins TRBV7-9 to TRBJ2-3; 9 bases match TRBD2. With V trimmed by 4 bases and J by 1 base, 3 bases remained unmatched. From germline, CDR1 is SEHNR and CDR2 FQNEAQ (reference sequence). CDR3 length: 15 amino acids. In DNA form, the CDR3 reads TGTGCCAGCAGCTCCCGACTAGCGGGCACAGATACGCAGTATTTT. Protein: CASSSRLAGTDTQYF. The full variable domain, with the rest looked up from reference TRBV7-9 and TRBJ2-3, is DTGVSQNPRHKITKRGQNVTFRCDPISEHNRLYWYRQTLGQGPEFLTYFQNEAQLEKSRLLSDRFSAERPKGSFSTLEIQRTEQGDSAMYLCASSSRLAGTDTQYFGPGTRLTVL.